This T cell receptor beta chain emerged from a study of T cell responses to AZD1222 COVID-19 vaccine. The study, taken as a whole, reports: Once two AZD1222 doses were given, Spike-specific TCR breadth and depth went up. The number of AZD1222 recipients seropositive at baseline was only six. Repertoires were obtained only post-peak T cell response.

Pooling was applied to second doses at about 4 or about 12 weeks. CDR3 size: 13 residues. Germline-derived CDR1 and CDR2 are LNHDA and SQIVND (reference sequence). Trimming removed 7 bases at V and 4 bases at J, with 11 bases between. Comments on this clone: The antigen is unknown.

This table comes from immunoSEQ multiplex PCR, and its TCRdb copy is limited to in-frame clones, with some not included. The sample carries more than 150,000 clones, approximately 90% recorded once. This clonotype was sampled from an adult who received the AZD1222 COVID-19 vaccine. The sample consisted of peripheral blood, taken 28 days after the second AZD1222 dose. This rearrangement joins TRBV19 to TRBJ1-5; possible D gene TRBD1, 5 bases. CDR3 amino acids: CASIGGVNQPQHF. The CDR3 DNA reads as TGTGCCAGTATTGGGGGGGTTAATCAGCCCCAGCATTTT.